This passage covers 15 T cell receptor beta chains from one sample sequenced in a study of cytomegalovirus exposure and HLA in healthy donors. The PCR used 60 Vbeta and 13 Jbeta primers. Only in-frame clones appear in the TCRdb table, and some are missing; sequencing was by immunoSEQ multiplex PCR. The sample lists some 110,000 clones, about 69% occurring once. Sequenced input: PBMCs. The receptors here all came from a woman aged 18-35 years in good health and CMV-seronegative.

This clone was counted between two and nine times. The V gene is TRBV30, the J gene TRBJ1-5, with TRBD1 identical over 7 bases. V gave up 3 bases and J gave up 6 bases; unmatched junction bases: 5. This CDR3 comprises 13 residues. The germline V gene has CDR1 GTSNPN and CDR2 SVGIG (reference sequence). In nucleotides, the CDR3 is TGTGCCTGGAGCGGCCCAGGGGGTCAGCCCCAGCATTTT. It codes for CAWSGPGGQPQHF.

The chain uses TRBV29-1 and TRBJ2-7, with D tentatively TRBD2 (6 bases). V lost 4 bases, J lost 2 bases, and 15 bases lay in between. The CDR3 length is 14 residues. The V gene's germline CDR1 is SQVTM and CDR2 ANQGSEA. In nucleotides, the CDR3 is TGCAGCGTTGTTCCTAGCGTGGCCACCTACGAGCAGTACTTC. Encoded protein: CSVVPSVATYEQYF.

The chain uses TRBV5-1 and TRBJ1-1; D might be TRBD1 (6 bases). Germline CDR1 is SGHRS and CDR2 is YFSETQ. The CDR3 has 13 amino acids. V lost 2 bases to trimming and J lost 1 base, with 6 bases between them. The CDR3 region is CASSFRGNTEAFF. CDR3 sequence (DNA): TGCGCCAGCAGCTTCAGGGGGAACACTGAAGCTTTCTTT.

The chain combines TRBV15 with TRBJ1-1, with D maybe TRBD1 (6 bases). Germline CDR1 LNHNV, CDR2 YYDKDF (reference sequence). V shed 0 bases and J shed 1 base, with 12 bases lying between them. This CDR3 spans 16 amino acids. CDR3 residues: CATSRDRTDTNTEAFF. The CDR3 DNA is TGTGCCACCAGCAGAGACCGGACAGACACGAACACTGAAGCTTTCTTT.

The chain has TRBV29-1 and TRBJ2-3, with 8 bases lining up with TRBD1. The CDR3 runs 12 residues. Germline assignment: CDR1 SQVTM and CDR2 ANQGSEA. V dropped 3 bases and J dropped 10; count of bases not matched to a gene: 6. DNA for the CDR3: TGCAGCGTTGATCGCCAGGGGGCTTCGCAGTATTTT. Encoded protein: CSVDRQGASQYF.

CDR3 in DNA: TGCGCCAGCAGCTTGGGAGGGACTAGCGGGGGGGTCCAGAGCTCCTACGAGCAGTACTTC. Translation: CASSLGGTSGGVQSSYEQYF. This chain links TRBV5-1 with TRBJ2-7; 16 nucleotides match TRBD2. The CDR3 is 20 residues long. The V segment lost 0 bases and the J segment 0 bases; nucleotides outside the gene matches: 9. Per germline, CDR1 SGHRS and CDR2 YFSETQ.

The gene calls are TRBV4-2 and TRBJ1-6; TRBD1 agrees at 7 bases. Germline V gives CDR1 LGHNA, CDR2 YNFKEQ. V was clipped by 0 bases and J by 6 bases; unmatched bases: 5. This CDR3 is 16 amino acids long. The DNA for the CDR3 is TGTGCCAGCAGCCAAGATCACAGACAGGGTAATTCACCCCTCCACTTT. This gives the protein CASSQDHRQGNSPLHF.

The genes are TRBV14 and TRBJ1-1; D not certain. V gave up 4 bases and J gave up 1 base, with 13 bases separating them. The CDR3 totals 15 residues. Germline V CDR1 and CDR2: SGHDN, FVKESK. The CDR3 sequence is CASSLPTGRNTEAFF. The CDR3 DNA follows: TGTGCCAGCAGCCTCCCAACCGGGAGGAACACTGAAGCTTTCTTT.

V is TRBV6-5 and J is TRBJ2-5, with 8 bases aligning to TRBD2. Germline V CDR1 and CDR2: MNHEY, SVGAGI. V shed 8 bases, J shed 1 base, and the junction held 9 bases outside the gene matches. This CDR3 is built from 15 residues. The CDR3 DNA sequence: TGTGCCAGCGGCCAAGCGGGGGCTACCCAAGAGACCCAGTACTTC. It codes for CASGQAGATQETQYF.

The chain employs TRBV30 and TRBJ2-7; 10 bases map to TRBD1. J was trimmed by 9 bases and V by 0 bases; bases with no gene match: 8. The CDR3 is 14 residues long. The germline V gene encodes CDR1 GTSNPN and CDR2 SVGIG (reference sequence). This CDR3 is CAWSVLGTGATQYF. The CDR3 DNA sequence: TGTGCCTGGAGTGTACTGGGGACAGGGGCCACGCAGTACTTC. The full variable domain, rest sourced from reference TRBV30 and TRBJ2-7, is SQTIHQWPATLVQPVGSPLSLECTVEGTSNPNLYWYRQAAGRGLQLLFYSVGIGQISSEVPQNLSASRPQDRQFILSSKKLLLSDSGFYLCAWSVLGTGATQYFGPGTRLTVT.

The chain couples TRBV6-1 to TRBJ2-5, with 8 positions matching TRBD1. With V trimmed by 7 bases and J by 0 bases, 4 bases remained unmatched. The germline gives CDR1 MNHNS, CDR2 SASEGT. This CDR3 spans 14 amino acids. The CDR3 DNA follows: TGTGCCAGCACCGGACAGGGTCACCAAGAGACCCAGTACTTC. Amino acid sequence: CASTGQGHQETQYF.

This clone was seen only a few times. This chain links TRBV28 with TRBJ1-2, with D uncertain. The CDR3 sequence is 17 residues long. Germline-derived CDR1 and CDR2 are MDHEN and SYDVKM. The ends were cut back, 6 bases at V and 0 bases at J, with 20 bases in the middle. CDR3 loop: CASRQDPGSNPNYGYTF. CDR3 bases: TGTGCCAGCAGGCAAGATCCGGGATCGAATCCTAACTATGGCTACACCTTC.

As to this clone: The junction departs from the called germline gene at one end, perhaps through a read error. This sequence joins TRBV7-7 and TRBJ2-2; D might be TRBD2 (5 bases). This CDR3 comprises 13 residues. The germline V gene has CDR1 SSHAT and CDR2 FNYEAQ (reference sequence). CDR3 in DNA: TGTGCTAGCAGCTTAGCGCGGAACGGGGAGCTGTTTTTT. Its translation is CASSLARNGELFF.

The CDR3 DNA is TGTGCCAGCAGCCCTGGGACAGCGAACACTGAAGCTTTCTTT. Translating gives CASSPGTANTEAFF. The V gene is TRBV5-5, the J gene TRBJ1-1, with 7 bases lining up with TRBD1. Trimming cost V 4 bases and J 1 base; bases outside gene matches: 4. CDR3 size: 14 residues. Germline CDR1 and CDR2: SGHKS and YYEKEE (reference sequence).

The rearrangement links TRBV2 to TRBJ1-2; 9 bases line up with TRBD1. Germline values: CDR1 SNHLY, CDR2 FYNNEI. Losses at the gene ends were 5 bases for V and 7 bases for J; bases not matched to a gene: 8. The CDR3 is 14 amino acids. The CDR3 region has the DNA TGTGCCAGCAGTATACAGGGGGCGAGGAGTGGCTACACCTTC. This sequence encodes CASSIQGARSGYTF.